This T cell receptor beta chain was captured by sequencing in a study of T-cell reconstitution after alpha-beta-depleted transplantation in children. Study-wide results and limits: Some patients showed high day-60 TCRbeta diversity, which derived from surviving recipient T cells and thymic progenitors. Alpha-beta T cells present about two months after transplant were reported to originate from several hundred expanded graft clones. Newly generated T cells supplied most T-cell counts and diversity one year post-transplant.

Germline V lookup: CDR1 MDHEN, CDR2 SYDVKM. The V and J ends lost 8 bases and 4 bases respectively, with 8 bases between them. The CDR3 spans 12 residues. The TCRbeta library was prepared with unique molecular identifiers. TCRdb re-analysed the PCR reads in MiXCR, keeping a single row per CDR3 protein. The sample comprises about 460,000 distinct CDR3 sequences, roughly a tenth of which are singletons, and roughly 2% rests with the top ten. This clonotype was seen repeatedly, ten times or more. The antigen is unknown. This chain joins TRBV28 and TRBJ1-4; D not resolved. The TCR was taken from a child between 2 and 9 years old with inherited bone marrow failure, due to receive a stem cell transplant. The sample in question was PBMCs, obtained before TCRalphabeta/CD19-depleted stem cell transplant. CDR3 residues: CASGGYNEKLFF. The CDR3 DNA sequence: TGTGCCAGCGGAGGCTATAATGAAAAACTGTTTTTT.